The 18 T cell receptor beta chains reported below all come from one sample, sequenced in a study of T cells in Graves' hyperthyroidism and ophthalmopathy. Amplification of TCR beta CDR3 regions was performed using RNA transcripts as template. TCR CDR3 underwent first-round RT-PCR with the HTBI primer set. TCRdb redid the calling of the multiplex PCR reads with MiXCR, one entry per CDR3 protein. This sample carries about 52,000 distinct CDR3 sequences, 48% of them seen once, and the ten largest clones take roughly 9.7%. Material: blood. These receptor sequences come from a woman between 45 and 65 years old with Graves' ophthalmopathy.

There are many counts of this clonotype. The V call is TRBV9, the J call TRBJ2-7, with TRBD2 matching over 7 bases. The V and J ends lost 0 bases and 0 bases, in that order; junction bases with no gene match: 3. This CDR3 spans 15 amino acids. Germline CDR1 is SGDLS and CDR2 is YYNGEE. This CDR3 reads CASSVGRGSSYEQYF. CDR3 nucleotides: TGTGCCAGCAGCGTAGGGCGCGGGAGCTCCTACGAGCAGTACTTC.

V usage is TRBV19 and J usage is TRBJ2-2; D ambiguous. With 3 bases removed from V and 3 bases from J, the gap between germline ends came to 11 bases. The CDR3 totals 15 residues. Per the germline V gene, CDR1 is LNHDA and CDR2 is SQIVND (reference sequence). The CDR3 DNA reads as TGTGCCAGTAGTATCTCCAGGTTGGACACCGGGGAGCTGTTTTTT. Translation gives CASSISRLDTGELFF.

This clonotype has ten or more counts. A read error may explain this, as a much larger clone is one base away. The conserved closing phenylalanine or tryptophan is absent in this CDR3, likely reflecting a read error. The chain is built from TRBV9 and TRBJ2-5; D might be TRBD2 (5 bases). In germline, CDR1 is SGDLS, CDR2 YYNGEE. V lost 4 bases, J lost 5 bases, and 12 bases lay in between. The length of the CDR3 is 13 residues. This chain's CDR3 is CASSPMGGETQYL. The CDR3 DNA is TGTGCCAGCAGCCCGATGGGCGGGGAGACCCAGTACCTC.

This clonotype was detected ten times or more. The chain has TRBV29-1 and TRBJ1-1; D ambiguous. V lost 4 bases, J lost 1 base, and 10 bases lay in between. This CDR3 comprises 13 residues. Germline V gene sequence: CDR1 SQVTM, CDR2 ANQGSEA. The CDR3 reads CSVVSAGNTEAFF. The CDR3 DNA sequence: TGCAGCGTTGTGTCGGCTGGGAACACTGAAGCTTTCTTT.

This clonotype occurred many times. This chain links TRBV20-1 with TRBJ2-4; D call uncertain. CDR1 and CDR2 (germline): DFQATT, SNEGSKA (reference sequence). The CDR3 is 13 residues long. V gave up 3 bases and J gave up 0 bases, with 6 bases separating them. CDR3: CSARYEAKNIQYF. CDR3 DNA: TGCAGTGCTAGGTACGAAGCCAAAAACATTCAGTACTTC.

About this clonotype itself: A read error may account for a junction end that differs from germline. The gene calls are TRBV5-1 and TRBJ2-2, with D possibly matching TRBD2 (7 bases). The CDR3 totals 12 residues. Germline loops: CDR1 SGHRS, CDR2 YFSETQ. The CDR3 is CASSLDTGGLSF. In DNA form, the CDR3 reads TGCGCCAGCAGCTTGGACACCGGGGGGCTGTCTTTT.

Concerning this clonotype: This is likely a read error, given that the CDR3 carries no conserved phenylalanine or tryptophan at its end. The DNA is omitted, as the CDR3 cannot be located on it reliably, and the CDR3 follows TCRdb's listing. The CDR3 reads CAREIIHPSTLGT. The rearrangement joins TRBV10-1 to TRBJ2-5; the DNA was not used to check the table's D call, TRBD2. Inclusive of both ends, the CDR3 amounts to 13 amino acids. The germline CDR1 and CDR2 sequences are WNHNN and SYGVQD (reference sequence).

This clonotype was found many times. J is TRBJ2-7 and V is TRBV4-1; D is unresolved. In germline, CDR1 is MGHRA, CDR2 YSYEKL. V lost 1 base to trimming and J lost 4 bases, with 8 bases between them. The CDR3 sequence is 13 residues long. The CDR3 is CASSQGVEYEQYF. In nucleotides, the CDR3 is TGCGCCAGCAGCCAAGGGGTAGAGTACGAGCAGTACTTC.

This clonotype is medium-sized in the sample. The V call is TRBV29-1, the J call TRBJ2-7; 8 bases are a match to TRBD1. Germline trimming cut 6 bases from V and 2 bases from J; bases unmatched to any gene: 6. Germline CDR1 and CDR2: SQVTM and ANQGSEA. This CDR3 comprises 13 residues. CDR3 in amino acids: CSVRTGIPYEQYF. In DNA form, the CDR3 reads TGCAGCGTAAGGACAGGGATTCCCTACGAGCAGTACTTC.

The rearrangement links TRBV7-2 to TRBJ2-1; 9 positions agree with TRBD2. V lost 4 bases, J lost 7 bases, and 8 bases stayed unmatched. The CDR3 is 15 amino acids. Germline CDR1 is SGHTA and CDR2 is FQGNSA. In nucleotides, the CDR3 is TGTGCCAGCAGCTCGTTTGCGGGAGGGCCAAATGAGCAGTTCTTC. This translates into CASSSFAGGPNEQFF.

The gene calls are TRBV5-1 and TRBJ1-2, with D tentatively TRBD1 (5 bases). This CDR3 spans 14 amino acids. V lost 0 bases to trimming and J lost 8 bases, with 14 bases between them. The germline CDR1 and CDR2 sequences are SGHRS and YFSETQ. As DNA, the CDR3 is TGCGCCAGCAGCTTGGCCTTGGGGACGACGGGCTACACCTTC. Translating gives CASSLALGTTGYTF.

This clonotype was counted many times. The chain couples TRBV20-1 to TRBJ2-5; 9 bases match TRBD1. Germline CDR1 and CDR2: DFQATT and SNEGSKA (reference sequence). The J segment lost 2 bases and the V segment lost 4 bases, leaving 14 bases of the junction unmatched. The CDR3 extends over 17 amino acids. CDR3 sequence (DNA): TGCAGTGCTAAAACGGGACAGGGTTTTGGGACTCAAGAGACCCAGTACTTC. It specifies CSAKTGQGFGTQETQYF.

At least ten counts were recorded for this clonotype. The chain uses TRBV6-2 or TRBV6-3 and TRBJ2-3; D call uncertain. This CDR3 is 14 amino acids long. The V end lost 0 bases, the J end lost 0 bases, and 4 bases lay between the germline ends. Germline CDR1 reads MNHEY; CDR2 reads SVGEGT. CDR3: CASSYSTSTDTQYF. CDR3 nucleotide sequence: TGTGCCAGCAGTTACTCGACTAGCACAGATACGCAGTATTTT.

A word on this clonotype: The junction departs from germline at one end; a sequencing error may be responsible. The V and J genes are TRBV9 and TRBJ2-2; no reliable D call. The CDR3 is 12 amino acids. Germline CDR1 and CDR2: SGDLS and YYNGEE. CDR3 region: CAISVVSGELFF. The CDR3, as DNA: TGTGCCATCAGCGTAGTGTCCGGGGAGCTGTTTTTT.

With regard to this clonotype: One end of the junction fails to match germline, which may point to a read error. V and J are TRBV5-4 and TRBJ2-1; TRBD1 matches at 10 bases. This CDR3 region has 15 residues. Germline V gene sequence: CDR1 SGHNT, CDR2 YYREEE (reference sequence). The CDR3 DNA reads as TGTGCCAGCAGCTTACCGGGACAGGGGTATCATGAGCAGTCCTTC. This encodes CASSLPGQGYHEQSF.

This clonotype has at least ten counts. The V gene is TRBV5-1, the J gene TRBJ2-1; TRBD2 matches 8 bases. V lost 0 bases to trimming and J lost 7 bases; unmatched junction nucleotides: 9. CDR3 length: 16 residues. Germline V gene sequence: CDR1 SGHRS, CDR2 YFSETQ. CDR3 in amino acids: CASSLGIRLASNEQFF. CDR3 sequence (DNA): TGCGCCAGCAGCTTGGGCATTAGACTAGCGTCGAATGAGCAGTTCTTC.

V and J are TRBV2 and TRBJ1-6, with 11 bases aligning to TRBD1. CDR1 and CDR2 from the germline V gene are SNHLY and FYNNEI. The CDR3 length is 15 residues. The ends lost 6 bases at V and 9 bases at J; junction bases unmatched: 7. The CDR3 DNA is TGTGCCAGCAGCAGACGGGGGACAGGGGGTTCACCCCTCCACTTT. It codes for CASSRRGTGGSPLHF.

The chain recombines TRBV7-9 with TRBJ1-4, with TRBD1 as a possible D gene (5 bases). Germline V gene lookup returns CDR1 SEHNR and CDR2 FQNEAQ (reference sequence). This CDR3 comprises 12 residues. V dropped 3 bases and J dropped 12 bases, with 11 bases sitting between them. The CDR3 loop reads CASSLGEGELFF. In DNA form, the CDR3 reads TGTGCCAGCAGCTTGGGGGAAGGGGAACTGTTTTTT. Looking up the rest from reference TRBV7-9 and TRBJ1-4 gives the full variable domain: DTGVSQNPRHKITKRGQNVTFRCDPISEHNRLYWYRQTLGQGPEFLTYFQNEAQLEKSRLLSDRFSAERPKGSFSTLEIQRTEQGDSAMYLCASSLGEGELFFGSGTQLSVL.